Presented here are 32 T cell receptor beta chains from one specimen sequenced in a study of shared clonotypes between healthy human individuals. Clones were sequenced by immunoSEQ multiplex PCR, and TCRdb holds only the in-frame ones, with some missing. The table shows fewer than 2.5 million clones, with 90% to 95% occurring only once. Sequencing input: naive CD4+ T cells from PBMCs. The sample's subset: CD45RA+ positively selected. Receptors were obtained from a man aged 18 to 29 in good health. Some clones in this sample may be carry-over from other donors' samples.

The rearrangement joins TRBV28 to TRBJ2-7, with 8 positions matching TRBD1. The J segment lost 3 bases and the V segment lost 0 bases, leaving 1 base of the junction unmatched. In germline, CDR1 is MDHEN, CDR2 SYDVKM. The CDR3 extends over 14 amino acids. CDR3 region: CASSLWDRDYEQYF. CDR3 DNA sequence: TGTGCCAGCAGTTTATGGGACAGGGACTACGAGCAGTACTTC.

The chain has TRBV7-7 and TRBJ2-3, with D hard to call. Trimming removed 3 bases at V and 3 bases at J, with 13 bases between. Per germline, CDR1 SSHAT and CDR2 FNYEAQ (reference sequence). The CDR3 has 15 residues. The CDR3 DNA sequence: TGTGCCAGCAGCTTCGGCACGGACGGTACAGATACGCAGTATTTT. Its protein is CASSFGTDGTDTQYF.

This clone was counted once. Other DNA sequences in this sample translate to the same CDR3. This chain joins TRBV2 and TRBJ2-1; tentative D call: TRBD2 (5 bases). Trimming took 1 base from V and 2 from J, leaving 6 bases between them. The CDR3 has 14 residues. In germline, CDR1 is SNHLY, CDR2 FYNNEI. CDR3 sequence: CASSEVAPYNEQFF. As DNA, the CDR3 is TGTGCCAGCAGTGAAGTAGCGCCCTACAATGAGCAGTTCTTC.

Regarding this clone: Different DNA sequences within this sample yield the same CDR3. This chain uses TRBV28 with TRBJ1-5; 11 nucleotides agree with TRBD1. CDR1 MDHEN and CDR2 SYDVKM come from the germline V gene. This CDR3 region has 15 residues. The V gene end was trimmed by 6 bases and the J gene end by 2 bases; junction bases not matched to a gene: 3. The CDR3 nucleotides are TGTGCCAGCAGACTGGGACAGGGGGGCAATCAGCCCCAGCATTTT. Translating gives CASRLGQGGNQPQHF.

The CDR3 reads CASSLARGGINEQFF. CDR3 DNA: TGTGCCAGCAGCTTGGCCAGGGGAGGGATCAATGAGCAGTTCTTC. The chain couples TRBV5-6 to TRBJ2-1; D possibly corresponds to TRBD2 (7 bases). CDR1 is SGHDT and CDR2 is YYEEEE in the germline V gene. The CDR3 covers 15 residues. Trimming removed 0 bases from V and 6 bases from J, with 13 bases in between.

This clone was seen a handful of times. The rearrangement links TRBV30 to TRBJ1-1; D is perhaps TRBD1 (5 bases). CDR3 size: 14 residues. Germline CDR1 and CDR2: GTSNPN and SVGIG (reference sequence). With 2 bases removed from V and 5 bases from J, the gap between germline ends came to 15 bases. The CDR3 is CAWSIYPRATEAFF. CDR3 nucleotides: TGTGCCTGGAGTATATACCCCAGGGCTACTGAAGCTTTCTTT.

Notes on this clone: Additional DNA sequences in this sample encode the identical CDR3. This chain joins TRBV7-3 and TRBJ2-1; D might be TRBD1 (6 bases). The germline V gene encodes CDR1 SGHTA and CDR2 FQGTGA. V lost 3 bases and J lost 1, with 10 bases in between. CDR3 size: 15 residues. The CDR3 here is CASSFGGSSYNEQFF. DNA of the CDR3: TGTGCCAGCAGCTTTGGGGGCTCTTCCTACAATGAGCAGTTCTTC.

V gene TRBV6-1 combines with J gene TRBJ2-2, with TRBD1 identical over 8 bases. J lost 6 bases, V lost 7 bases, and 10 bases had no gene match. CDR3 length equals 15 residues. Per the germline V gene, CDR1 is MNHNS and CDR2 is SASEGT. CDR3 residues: CASNRLGQGSGELFF. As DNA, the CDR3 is TGTGCCAGCAATAGACTAGGACAGGGATCCGGGGAGCTGTTTTTT.

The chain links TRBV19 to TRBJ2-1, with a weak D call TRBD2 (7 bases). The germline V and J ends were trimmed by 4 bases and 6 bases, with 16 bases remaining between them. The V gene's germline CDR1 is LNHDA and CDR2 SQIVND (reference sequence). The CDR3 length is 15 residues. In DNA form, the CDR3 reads TGTGCCAGTAGTAGGGGGGGCTCACTTAGCAATGAGCAGTTCTTC. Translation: CASSRGGSLSNEQFF.

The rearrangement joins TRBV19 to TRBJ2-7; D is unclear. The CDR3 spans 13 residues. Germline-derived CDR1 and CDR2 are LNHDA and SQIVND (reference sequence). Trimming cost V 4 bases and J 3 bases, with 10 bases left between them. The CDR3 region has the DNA TGTGCCAGTAGTAGGGTCTTCAACTACGAGCAGTACTTC. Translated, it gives CASSRVFNYEQYF.

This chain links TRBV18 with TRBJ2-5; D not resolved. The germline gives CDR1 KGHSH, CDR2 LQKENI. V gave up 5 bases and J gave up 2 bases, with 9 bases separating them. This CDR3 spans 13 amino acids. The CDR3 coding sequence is TGTGCCAGCTCAGAAATCGGACAAGAGACCCAGTACTTC. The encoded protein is CASSEIGQETQYF.

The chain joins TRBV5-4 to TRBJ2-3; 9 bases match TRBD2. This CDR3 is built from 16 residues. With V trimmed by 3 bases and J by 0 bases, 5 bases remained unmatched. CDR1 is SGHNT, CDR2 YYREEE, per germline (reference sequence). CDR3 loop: CASSSGLARSTDTQYF. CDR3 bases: TGTGCCAGCAGCTCCGGACTAGCGAGAAGCACAGATACGCAGTATTTT.

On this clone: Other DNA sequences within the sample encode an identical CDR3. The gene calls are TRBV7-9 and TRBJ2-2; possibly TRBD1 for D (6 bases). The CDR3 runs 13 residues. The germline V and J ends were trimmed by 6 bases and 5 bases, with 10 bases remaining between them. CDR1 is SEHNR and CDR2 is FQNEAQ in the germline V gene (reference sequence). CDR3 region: CASSPTGTGELFF. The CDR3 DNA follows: TGTGCCAGCAGTCCCACAGGGACCGGGGAGCTGTTTTTT.

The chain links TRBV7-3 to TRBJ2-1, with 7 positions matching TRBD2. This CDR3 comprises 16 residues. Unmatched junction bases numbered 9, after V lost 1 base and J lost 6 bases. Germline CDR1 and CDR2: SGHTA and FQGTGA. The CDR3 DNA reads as TGTGCCAGCAGCTTAAAGGGGCGGGAGTTGTTCAATGAGCAGTTCTTC. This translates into CASSLKGRELFNEQFF.

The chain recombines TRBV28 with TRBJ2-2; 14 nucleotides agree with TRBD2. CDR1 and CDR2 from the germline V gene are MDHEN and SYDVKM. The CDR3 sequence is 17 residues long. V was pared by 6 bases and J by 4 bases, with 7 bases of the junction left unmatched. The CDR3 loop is CASSPRLAGGTTGELFF. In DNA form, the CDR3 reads TGTGCCAGCAGCCCAAGACTAGCGGGAGGGACCACCGGGGAGCTGTTTTTT.

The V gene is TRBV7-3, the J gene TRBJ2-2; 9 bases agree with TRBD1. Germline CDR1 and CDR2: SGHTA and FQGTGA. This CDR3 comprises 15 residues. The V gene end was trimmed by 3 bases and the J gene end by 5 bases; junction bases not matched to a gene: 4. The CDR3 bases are TGTGCCAGCAGCTTCCACAGGGGGCCAACCGGGGAGCTGTTTTTT. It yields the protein CASSFHRGPTGELFF.

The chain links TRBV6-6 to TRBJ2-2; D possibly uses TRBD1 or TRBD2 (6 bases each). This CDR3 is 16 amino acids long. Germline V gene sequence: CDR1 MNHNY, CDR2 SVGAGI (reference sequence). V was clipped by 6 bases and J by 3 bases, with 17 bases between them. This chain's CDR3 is CASRSPRGQDTGELFF. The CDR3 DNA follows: TGTGCCAGCAGATCCCCTCGGGGGCAGGACACCGGGGAGCTGTTTTTT.

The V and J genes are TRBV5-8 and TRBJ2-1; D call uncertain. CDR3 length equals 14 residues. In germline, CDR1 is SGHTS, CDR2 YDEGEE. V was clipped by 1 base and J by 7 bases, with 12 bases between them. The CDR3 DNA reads TGTGCCAGCAGCTTGAATTGGGTTGGAAATGAGCAGTTCTTC. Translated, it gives CASSLNWVGNEQFF.

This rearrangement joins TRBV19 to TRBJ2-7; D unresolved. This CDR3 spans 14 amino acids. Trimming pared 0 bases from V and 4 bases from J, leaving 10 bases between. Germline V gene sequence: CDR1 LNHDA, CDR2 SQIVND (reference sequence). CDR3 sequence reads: CASSIDYPAYEQYF. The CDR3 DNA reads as TGTGCCAGTAGTATAGATTACCCAGCATACGAGCAGTACTTC. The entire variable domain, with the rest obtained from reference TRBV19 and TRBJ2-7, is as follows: DGGITQSPKYLFRKEGQNVTLSCEQNLNHDAMYWYRQDPGQGLRLIYYSQIVNDFQKGDIAEGYSVSREKKESFPLTVTSAQKNPTAFYLCASSIDYPAYEQYFGPGTRLTVT.

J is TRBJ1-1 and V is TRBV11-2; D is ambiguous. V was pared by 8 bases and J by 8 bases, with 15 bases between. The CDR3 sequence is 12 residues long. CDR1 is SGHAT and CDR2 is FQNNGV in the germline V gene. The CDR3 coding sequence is TGTGCCAGCGCTAGGGCCCAACGAGAAGCTTTCTTT. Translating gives CASARAQREAFF.

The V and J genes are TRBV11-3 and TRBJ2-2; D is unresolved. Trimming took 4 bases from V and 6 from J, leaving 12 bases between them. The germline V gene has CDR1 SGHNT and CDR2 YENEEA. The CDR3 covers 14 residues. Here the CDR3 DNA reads TGTGCCAGCAGCTATTCTGCCGAGGCCGGGGAGCTGTTTTTT. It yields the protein CASSYSAEAGELFF.

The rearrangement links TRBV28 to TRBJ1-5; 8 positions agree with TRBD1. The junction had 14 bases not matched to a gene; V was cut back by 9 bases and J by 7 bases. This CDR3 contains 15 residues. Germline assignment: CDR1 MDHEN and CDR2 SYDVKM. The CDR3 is CASKKRTGINQPQHF. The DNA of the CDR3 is TGTGCCAGTAAGAAACGGACAGGGATTAACCAGCCCCAGCATTTT.

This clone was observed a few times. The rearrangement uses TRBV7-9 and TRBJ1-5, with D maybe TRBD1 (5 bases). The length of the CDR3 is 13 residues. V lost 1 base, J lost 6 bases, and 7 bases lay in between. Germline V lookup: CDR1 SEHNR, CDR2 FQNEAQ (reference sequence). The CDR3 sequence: CASSLDGAQPQHF. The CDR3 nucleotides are TGTGCCAGCAGCTTAGATGGGGCTCAGCCCCAGCATTTT. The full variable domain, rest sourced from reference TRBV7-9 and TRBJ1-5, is DTGVSQNPRHKITKRGQNVTFRCDPISEHNRLYWYRQTLGQGPEFLTYFQNEAQLEKSRLLSDRFSAERPKGSFSTLEIQRTEQGDSAMYLCASSLDGAQPQHFGDGTRLSIL.

CDR3 sequence (DNA): TGTGCCTGGAGTGTACTGGGTGGGGGAGAGACCCAGTACTTC. Protein: CAWSVLGGGETQYF. The rearrangement links TRBV30 to TRBJ2-5; D may correspond to TRBD1 or TRBD2 (5 bases each). Germline V gene data show CDR1 as GTSNPN and CDR2 as SVGIG (reference sequence). The CDR3 runs 14 residues. Trimming removed 0 bases at V and 4 bases at J, with 12 bases between. Full variable domain (outside the CDR3, taken from reference TRBV30 and TRBJ2-5): SQTIHQWPATLVQPVGSPLSLECTVEGTSNPNLYWYRQAAGRGLQLLFYSVGIGQISSEVPQNLSASRPQDRQFILSSKKLLLSDSGFYLCAWSVLGGGETQYFGPGTRLLVL.

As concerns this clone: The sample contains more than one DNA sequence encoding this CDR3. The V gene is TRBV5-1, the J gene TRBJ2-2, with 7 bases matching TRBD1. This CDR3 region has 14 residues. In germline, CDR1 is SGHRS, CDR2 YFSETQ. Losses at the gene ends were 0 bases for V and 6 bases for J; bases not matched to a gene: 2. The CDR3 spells CASSLGQGSGELFF. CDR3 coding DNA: TGCGCCAGCAGCTTGGGACAGGGTTCCGGGGAGCTGTTTTTT.

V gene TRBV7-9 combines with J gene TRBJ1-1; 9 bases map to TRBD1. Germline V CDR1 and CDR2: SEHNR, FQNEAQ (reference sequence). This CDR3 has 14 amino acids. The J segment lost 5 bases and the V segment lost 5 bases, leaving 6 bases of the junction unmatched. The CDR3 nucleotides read TGTGCCAGCAGCAAGGACAGGGGCGGAACTGAAGCTTTCTTT. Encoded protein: CASSKDRGGTEAFF.

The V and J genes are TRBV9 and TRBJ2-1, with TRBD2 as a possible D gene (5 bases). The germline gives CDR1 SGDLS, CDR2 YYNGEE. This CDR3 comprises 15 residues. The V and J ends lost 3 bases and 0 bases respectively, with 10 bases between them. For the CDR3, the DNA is TGTGCCAGCAGCGCCGTGGGGAGCTCCTACAATGAGCAGTTCTTC. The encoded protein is CASSAVGSSYNEQFF.

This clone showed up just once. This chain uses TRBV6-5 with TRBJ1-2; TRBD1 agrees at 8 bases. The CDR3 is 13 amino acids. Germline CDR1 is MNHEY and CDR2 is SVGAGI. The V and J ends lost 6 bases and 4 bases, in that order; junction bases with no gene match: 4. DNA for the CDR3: TGTGCCAGCAGACGGACAGGGCCCTATGGCTACACCTTC. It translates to CASRRTGPYGYTF.

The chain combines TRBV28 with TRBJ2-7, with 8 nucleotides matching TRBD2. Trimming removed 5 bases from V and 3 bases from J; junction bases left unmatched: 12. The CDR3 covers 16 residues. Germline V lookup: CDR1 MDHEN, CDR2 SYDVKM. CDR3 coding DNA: TGTGCCAGCAGTCCACCAGGTGGTAGCGGGAACTACGAGCAGTACTTC. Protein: CASSPPGGSGNYEQYF. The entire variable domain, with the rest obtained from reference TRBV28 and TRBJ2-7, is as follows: DVKVTQSSRYLVKRTGEKVFLECVQDMDHENMFWYRQDPGLGLRLIYFSYDVKMKEKGDIPEGYSVSREKKERFSLILESASTNQTSMYLCASSPPGGSGNYEQYFGPGTRLTVT.

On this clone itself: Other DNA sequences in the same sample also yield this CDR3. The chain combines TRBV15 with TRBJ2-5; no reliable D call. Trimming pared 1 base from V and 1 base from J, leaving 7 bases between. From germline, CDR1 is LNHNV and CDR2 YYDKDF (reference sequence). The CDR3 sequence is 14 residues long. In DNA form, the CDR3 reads TGTGCCACCAGCAGAGGTGGGGTCCAAGAGACCCAGTACTTC. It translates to CATSRGGVQETQYF. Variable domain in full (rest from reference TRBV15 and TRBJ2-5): DAMVIQNPRYQVTQFGKPVTLSCSQTLNHNVMYWYQQKSSQAPKLLFHYYDKDFNNEADTPDNFQSRRPNTSFCFLDIRSPGLGDTAMYLCATSRGGVQETQYFGPGTRLLVL.

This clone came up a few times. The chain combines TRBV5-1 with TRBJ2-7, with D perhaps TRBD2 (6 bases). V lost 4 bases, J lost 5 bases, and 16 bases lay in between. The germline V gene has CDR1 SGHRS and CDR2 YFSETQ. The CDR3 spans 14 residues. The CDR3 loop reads CASSPPGGRNEQYF. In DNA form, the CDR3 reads TGCGCCAGCAGCCCCCCGGGTGGGAGGAACGAGCAGTACTTC. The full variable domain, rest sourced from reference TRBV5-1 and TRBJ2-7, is KAGVTQTPRYLIKTRGQQVTLSCSPISGHRSVSWYQQTPGQGLQFLFEYFSETQRNKGNFPGRFSGRQFSNSRSEMNVSTLELGDSALYLCASSPPGGRNEQYFGPGTRLTVT.

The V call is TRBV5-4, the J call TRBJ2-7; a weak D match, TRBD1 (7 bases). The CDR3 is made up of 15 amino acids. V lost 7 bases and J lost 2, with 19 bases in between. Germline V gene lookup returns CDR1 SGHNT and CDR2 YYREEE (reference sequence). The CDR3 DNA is TGTGCCAGCGGCCCCAAGACAGGGACTGCCTACGAGCAGTACTTC. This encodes CASGPKTGTAYEQYF.